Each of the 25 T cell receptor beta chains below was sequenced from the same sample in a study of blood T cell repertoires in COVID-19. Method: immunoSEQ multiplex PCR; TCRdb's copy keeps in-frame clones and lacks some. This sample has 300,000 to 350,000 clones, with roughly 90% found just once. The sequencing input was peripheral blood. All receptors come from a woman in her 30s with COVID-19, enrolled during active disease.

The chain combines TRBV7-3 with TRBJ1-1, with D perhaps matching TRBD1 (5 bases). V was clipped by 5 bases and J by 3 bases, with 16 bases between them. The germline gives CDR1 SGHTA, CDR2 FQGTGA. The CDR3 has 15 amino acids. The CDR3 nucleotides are TGTGCCAGCAGCCCCTATGGAGGGGCGGACACTGAAGCTTTCTTT. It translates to CASSPYGGADTEAFF. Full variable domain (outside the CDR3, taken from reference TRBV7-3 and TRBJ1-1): GAGVSQTPSNKVTEKGKYVELRCDPISGHTALYWYRQSLGQGPEFLIYFQGTGAADDSGLPNDRFFAVRPEGSVSTLKIQRTERGDSAVYLCASSPYGGADTEAFFGQGTRLTVV.

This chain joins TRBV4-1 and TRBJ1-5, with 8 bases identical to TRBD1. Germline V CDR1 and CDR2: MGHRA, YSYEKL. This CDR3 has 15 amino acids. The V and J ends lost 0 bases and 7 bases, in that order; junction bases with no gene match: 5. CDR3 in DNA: TGCGCCAGCAGCCAAGATTGGACAGGGTGGCAGCCCCAGCATTTT. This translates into CASSQDWTGWQPQHF.

The CDR3 bases are TGTGCCAGCAGACCAGCGGGAGGGGCCCTCTACGAGCAGTACTTC. The encoded protein is CASRPAGGALYEQYF. V usage is TRBV7-8 and J usage is TRBJ2-7; TRBD2 aligns across 10 bases. This CDR3 region has 15 residues. Germline V lookup: CDR1 SGHVS, CDR2 FQNEAQ. V lost 6 bases and J lost 3; bases outside the gene matches: 8.

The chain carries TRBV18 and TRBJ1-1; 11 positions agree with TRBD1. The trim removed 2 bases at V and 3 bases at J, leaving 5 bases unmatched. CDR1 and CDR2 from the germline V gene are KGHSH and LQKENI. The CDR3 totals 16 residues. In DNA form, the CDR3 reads TGTGCCAGCTCACCAGGGACAGGGGGGAAGGACACTGAAGCTTTCTTT. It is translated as CASSPGTGGKDTEAFF.

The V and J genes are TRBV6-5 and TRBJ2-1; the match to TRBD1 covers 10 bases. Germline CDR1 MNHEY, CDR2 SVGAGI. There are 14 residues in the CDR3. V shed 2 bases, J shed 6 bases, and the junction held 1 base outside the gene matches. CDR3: CASSYGTGVNEQFF. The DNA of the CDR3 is TGTGCCAGCAGTTACGGGACAGGGGTCAATGAGCAGTTCTTC.

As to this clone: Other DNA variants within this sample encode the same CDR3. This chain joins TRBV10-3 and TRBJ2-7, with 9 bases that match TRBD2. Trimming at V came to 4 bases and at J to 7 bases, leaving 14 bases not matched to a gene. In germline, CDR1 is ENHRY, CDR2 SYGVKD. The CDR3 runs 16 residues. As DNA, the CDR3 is TGTGCCATCAGTGGGCACCTCGAGCGGGAGGTCTATGAGCAGTACTTC. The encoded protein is CAISGHLEREVYEQYF.

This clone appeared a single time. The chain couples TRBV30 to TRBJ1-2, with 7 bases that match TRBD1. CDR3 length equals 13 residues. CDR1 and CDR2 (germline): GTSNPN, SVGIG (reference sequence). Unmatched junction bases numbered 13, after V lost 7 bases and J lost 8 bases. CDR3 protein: CASPRGQWGGYTF. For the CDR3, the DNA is TGTGCCTCCCCAAGGGGACAGTGGGGGGGCTACACCTTC. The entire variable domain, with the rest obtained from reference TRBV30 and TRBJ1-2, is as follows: SQTIHQWPATLVQPVGSPLSLECTVEGTSNPNLYWYRQAAGRGLQLLFYSVGIGQISSEVPQNLSASRPQDRQFILSSKKLLLSDSGFYLCASPRGQWGGYTFGSGTRLTVV.

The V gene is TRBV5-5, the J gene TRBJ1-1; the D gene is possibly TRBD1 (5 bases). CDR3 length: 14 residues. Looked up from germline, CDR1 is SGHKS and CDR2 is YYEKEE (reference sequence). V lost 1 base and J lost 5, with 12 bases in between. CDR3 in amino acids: CASSLRWGLTEAFF. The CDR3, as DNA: TGTGCCAGCAGCTTGAGGTGGGGACTAACTGAAGCTTTCTTT.

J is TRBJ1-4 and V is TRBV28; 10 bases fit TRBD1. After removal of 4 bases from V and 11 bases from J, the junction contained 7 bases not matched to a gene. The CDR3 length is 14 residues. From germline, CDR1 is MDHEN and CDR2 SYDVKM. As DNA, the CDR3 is TGTGCCAGCAGTTCGGACAGGACAGGGGGGAAACTGTTTTTT. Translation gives CASSSDRTGGKLFF. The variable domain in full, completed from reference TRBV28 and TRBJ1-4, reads DVKVTQSSRYLVKRTGEKVFLECVQDMDHENMFWYRQDPGLGLRLIYFSYDVKMKEKGDIPEGYSVSREKKERFSLILESASTNQTSMYLCASSSDRTGGKLFFGSGTQLSVL.

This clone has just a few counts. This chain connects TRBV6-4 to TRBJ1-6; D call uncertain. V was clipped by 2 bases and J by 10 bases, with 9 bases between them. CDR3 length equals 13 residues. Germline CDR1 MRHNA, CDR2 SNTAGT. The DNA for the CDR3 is TGTGCCAGCAGTGACAGGATGGGCTCACCCCTCCACTTT. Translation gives CASSDRMGSPLHF.

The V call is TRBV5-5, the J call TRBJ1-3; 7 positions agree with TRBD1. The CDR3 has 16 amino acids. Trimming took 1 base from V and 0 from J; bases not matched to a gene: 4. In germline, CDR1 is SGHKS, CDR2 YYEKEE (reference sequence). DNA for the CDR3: TGTGCCAGCAGCTTGAGGACAGGCCCCTCTGGAAACACCATATATTTT. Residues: CASSLRTGPSGNTIYF. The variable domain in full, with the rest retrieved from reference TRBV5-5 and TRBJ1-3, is DAGVTQSPTHLIKTRGQQVTLRCSPISGHKSVSWYQQVLGQGPQFIFQYYEKEERGRGNFPDRFSARQFPNYSSELNVNALLLGDSALYLCASSLRTGPSGNTIYFGEGSWLTVV.

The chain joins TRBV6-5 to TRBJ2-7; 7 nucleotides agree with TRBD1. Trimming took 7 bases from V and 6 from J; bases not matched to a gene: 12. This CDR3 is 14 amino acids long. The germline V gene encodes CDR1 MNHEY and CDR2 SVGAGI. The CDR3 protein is CASKNPGQRAEQYF. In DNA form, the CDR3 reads TGTGCCAGCAAAAACCCGGGACAGAGGGCCGAGCAGTACTTC.

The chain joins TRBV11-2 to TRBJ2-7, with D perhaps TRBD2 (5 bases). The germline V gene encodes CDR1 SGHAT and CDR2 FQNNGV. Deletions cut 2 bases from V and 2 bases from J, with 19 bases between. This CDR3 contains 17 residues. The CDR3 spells CASSLRLAGGPTYEQYF. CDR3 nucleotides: TGTGCCAGCAGCTTACGTCTCGCGGGCGGTCCCACCTACGAGCAGTACTTC.

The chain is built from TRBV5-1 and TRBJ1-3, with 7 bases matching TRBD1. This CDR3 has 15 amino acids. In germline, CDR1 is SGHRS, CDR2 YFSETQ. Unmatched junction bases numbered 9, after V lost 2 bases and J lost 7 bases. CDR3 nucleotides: TGCGCCAGCAGCTTACCGGACAGGTTCGGGAACACCATATATTTT. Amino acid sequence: CASSLPDRFGNTIYF.

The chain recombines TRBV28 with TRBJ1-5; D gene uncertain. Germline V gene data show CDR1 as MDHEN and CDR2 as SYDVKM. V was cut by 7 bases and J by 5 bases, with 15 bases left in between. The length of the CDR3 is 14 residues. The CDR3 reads CASTRPGSHQPQHF. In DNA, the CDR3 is TGTGCCAGCACCAGACCCGGGTCCCATCAGCCCCAGCATTTT.

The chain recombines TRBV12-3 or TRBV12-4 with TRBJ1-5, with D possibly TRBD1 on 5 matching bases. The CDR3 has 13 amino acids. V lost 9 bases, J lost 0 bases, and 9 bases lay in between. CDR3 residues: CARQGYSNQPQHF. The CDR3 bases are TGTGCCAGGCAGGGATATAGCAATCAGCCCCAGCATTTT.

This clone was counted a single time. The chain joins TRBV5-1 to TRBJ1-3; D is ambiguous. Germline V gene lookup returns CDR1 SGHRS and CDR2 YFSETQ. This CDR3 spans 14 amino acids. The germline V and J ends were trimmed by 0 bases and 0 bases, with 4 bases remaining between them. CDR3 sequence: CASSLDSSGNTIYF. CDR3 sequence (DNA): TGCGCCAGCAGCTTGGACAGCTCTGGAAACACCATATATTTT.

The CDR3 sequence is CASSDRQSNEKLFF. CDR3 DNA sequence: TGTGCCAGCTCAGACCGACAGTCTAATGAAAAACTGTTTTTT. The chain has TRBV18 and TRBJ1-4; possibly TRBD1 for D (5 bases). Between the trimmed V and J ends, which lost 5 bases and 3 bases, there was a span of 10 bases. This CDR3 spans 14 amino acids. CDR1 and CDR2 from the germline V gene are KGHSH and LQKENI.

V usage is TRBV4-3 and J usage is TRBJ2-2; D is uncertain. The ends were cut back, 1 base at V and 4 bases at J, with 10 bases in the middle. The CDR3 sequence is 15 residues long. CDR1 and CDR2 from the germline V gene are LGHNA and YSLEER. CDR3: CASSQVPLGTGELFF. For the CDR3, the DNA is TGCGCCAGCAGCCAAGTCCCCCTAGGCACCGGGGAGCTGTTTTTT.

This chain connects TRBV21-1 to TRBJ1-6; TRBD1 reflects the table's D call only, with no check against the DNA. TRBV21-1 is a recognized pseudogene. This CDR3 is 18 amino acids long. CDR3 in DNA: TGTGCCAGCAGCAGAGGGGAACAGGGGAGGAACTATAATTCACCCCTCCACTTT. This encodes CASSRGEQGRNYNSPLHF.

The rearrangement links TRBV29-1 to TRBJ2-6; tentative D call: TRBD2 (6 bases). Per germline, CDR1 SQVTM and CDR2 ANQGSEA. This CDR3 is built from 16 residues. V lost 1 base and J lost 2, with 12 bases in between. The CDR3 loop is CSVEVVGRTGANVLTF. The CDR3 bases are TGCAGCGTTGAAGTGGTAGGGAGGACTGGGGCCAACGTCCTGACTTTC.

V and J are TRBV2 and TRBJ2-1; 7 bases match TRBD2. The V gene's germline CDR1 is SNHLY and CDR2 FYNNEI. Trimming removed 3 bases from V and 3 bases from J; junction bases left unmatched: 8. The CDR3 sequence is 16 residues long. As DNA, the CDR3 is TGTGCCAGCAGTGACCCACAGCGGGGCCTCTACAATGAGCAGTTCTTC. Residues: CASSDPQRGLYNEQFF.

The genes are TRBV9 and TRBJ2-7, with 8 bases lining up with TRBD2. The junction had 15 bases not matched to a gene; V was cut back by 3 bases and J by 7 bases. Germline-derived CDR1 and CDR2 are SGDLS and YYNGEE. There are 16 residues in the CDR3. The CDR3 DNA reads TGTGCCAGCAGCGGAGCATCGGGACTAGAATTCTGGGAGCAGTACTTC. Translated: CASSGASGLEFWEQYF.

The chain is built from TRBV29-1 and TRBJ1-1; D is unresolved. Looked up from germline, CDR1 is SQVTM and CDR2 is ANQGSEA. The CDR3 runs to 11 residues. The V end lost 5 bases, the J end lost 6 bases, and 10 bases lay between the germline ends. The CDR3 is CSVKRVPEAFF. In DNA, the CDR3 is TGCAGCGTTAAACGGGTACCTGAAGCTTTCTTT.

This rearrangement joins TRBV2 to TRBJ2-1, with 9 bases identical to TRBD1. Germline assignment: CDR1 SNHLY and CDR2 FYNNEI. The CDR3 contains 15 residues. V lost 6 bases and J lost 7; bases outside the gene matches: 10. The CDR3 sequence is CASSDPGQGNNEQFF. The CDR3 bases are TGTGCCAGCAGCGATCCGGGACAGGGTAATAATGAGCAGTTCTTC.